The present TCR beta chain was sequenced within a study of T-cell reconstitution after alpha-beta-depleted transplantation in children. General study results and limits: Newly produced T cells mostly accounted for T-cell counts and diversity one year post-transplant. The origin of alpha-beta T cells about two months after transplant was reportedly several hundred expanded graft clones. Some patients showed high day-60 TCRbeta diversity, which derived from surviving recipient T cells and thymic progenitors.

TCRbeta library construction was performed incorporating unique molecular identifiers. TCRdb re-analysed the PCR reads in MiXCR, keeping a single row per CDR3 protein. The sample records a few hundred thousand distinct CDR3 sequences, 13% being singletons. This clonotype appeared many times. What it recognizes is unknown. CDR1 is SGDLS and CDR2 is YYNGEE in the germline V gene. Deletions cut 8 bases from V and 6 bases from J, with 7 bases between. This CDR3 has 10 residues. The genes are TRBV9 and TRBJ2-3; D unresolved. The clonotype originates from a male patient aged 5 to 17 who had a stem cell transplant for acute myeloid leukemia, so the T cells may come from the graft donor. This material consisted of PBMCs, mostly from graft donor cells, taken 360 days after TCRalphabeta/CD19-depleted stem cell transplant. CDR3 region: CARPSDTQYF. The CDR3 coding sequence is TGTGCCAGGCCCTCTGATACGCAGTATTTT.